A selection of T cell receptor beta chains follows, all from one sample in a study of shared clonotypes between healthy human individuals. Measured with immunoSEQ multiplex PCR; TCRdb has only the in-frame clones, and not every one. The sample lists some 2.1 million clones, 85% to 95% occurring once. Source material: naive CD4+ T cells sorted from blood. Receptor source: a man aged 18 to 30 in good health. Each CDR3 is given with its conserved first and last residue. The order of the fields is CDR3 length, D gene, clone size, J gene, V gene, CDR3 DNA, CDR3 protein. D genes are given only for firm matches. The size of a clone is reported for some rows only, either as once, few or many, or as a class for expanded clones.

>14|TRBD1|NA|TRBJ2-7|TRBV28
TGTGCCAGCAGGGGCAGACAGGGTCGCGACGAGCAGTACTTC
CASRGRQGRDEQYF
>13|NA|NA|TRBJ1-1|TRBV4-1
TGCGCCAGCAGTCAACGGGAGAACACTGAAGCTTTCTTT
CASSQRENTEAFF
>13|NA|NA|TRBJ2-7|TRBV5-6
TGTGCCAGCAGCTTGAGCTCAGGAACCGAGCAGTACTTC
CASSLSSGTEQYF
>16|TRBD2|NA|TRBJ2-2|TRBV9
TGTGCCAGCAGCGGGCCAGCTAGCGGGAGAATCGGGGAGCTGTTTTTT
CASSGPASGRIGELFF
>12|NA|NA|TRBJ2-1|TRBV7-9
TGTGCCAGCAGCATCGACGGGACAGAGCAGTTCTTC
CASSIDGTEQFF
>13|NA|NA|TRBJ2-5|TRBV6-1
TGTGCCAGCAGATCCGGGTCCCTAGAGACCCAGTACTTC
CASRSGSLETQYF
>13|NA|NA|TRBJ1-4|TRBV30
TGTGCCTCCTTTGGGGAGTTTAATGAAAAACTGTTTTTT
CASFGEFNEKLFF
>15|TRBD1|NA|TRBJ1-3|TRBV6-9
TGTGCCAGTGCCACCGGGACAGGATCCGGAAACACCATATATTTT
CASATGTGSGNTIYF
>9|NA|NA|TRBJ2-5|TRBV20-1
TGCAGTGCTAAAGAGACCCAGTACTTC
CSAKETQYF
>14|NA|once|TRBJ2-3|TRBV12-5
TGTGCTAGTGGTAACACCCGGGGCCTGGATACGCAGTATTTT
CASGNTRGLDTQYF
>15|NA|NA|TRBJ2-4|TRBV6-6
TGTGCCAGCAGAGGGGCAGGGGACCCAAAAAACATTCAGTACTTC
CASRGAGDPKNIQYF
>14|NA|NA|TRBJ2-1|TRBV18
TGTGCCAGCTCACCCGGACTCGCACACAATGAGCAGTTCTTC
CASSPGLAHNEQFF
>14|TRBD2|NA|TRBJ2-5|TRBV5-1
TGCGCCAGCAGTTATCTAGCGGGGGTGGAGACCCAGTACTTC
CASSYLAGVETQYF
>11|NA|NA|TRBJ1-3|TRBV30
TGTGCCTGGAGTGGGTTGGACACCATATATTTT
CAWSGLDTIYF
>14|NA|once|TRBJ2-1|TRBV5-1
TGCGCCAGCAGCTTGGAGTCAGGCGACAATGAGCAGTTCTTC
CASSLESGDNEQFF
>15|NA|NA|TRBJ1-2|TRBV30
TGTGCCTGGAAGATGGTTTGGCCCTTTCAGGATGGCTACACCTTC
CAWKMVWPFQDGYTF
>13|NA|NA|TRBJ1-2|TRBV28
TGTGCCAGCAGTTTACAGGGAGTTAATGGCTACACCTTC
CASSLQGVNGYTF
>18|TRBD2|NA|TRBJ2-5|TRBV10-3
TGTGCCATCAGTGAGTCGAAGCTAGGACTAGCGGGAGAAGAGACCCAGTACTTC
CAISESKLGLAGEETQYF
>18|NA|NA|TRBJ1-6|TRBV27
TGTGCCAGCACCTACTGGGACACCTTGAGCTCCTATAATTCACCCCTCCACTTT
CASTYWDTLSSYNSPLHF
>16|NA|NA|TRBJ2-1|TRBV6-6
TGTGCCAGCAGTTACTCGTTGAGCGAGCCCTACAATGAGCAGTTCTTC
CASSYSLSEPYNEQFF
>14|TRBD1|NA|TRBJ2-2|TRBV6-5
TGTGCCAGCAGCCCACAGGGGGCCGCCGGGGAGCTGTTTTTT
CASSPQGAAGELFF
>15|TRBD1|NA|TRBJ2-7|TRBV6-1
TGTGCCAGCAGTAGCCGGGACAGGGTCCCCTACGAGCAGTACTTC
CASSSRDRVPYEQYF
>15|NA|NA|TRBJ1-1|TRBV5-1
TGCGCCAGCAGCTTGGCCGAGACACAGAACACTGAAGCTTTCTTT
CASSLAETQNTEAFF
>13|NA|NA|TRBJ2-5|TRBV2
TGTGCCAGCCTAGTACAGCCTGGGGAGACCCAGTACTTC
CASLVQPGETQYF
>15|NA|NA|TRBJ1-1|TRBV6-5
TGTGCCAGCAGCCGCCCCTCCCAGGGGTACGCTGAAGCTTTCTTT
CASSRPSQGYAEAFF
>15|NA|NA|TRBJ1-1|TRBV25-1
TGTGCCAGCAGTGAAACGAGGGTAGGCGACACTGAAGCTTTCTTT
CASSETRVGDTEAFF
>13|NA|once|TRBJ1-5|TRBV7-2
TGTGCCAGCAGCCGGGGTATGGGGCAGCCCCAGCATTTT
CASSRGMGQPQHF
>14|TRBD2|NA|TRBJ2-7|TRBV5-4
TGTGCCAGCAGCTTGAGGACTAGCGGGAGCGAGCAGTACTTC
CASSLRTSGSEQYF
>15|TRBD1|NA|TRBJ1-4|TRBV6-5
TGTGCCAGCAGTTCCCTACAGGGGGCAAATGAAAAACTGTTTTTT
CASSSLQGANEKLFF
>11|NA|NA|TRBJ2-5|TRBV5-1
TGCGCCAGCAGCTTCTCTGAGACCCAGTACTTC
CASSFSETQYF
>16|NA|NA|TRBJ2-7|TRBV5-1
TGCGCCAGCAGCCCCCGAGGAAGTCAAAGGGCTTACGAGCAGTACTTC
CASSPRGSQRAYEQYF
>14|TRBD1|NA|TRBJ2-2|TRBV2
TGTGCCAGCACCGACAGGGTTGGCACCGGGGAGCTGTTTTTT
CASTDRVGTGELFF
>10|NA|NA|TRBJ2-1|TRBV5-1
TGCGCCAGCAAACTGAATGAGCAGTTCTTC
CASKLNEQFF
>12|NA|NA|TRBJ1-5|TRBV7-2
TGTGCCAGCAGCTTAAAGGGTCAGCCCCAGCATTTT
CASSLKGQPQHF
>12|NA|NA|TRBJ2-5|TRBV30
TGTGCCTGGAGCCGAAAGGGCCAGACCCAGTACTTC
CAWSRKGQTQYF
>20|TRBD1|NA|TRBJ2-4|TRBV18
TGTGCCAGCTCACCACCTGGGACAGGGTCAGGCCCCTTAGCCAAAAACATTCAGTACTTC
CASSPPGTGSGPLAKNIQYF